The present T cell receptor (beta chain) was sequenced within a study of T cell repertoires in cytomegalovirus infection. On the study more broadly: In public TCR beta signatures, there were indications of both CMV infection and matching HLA type.

Study findings and constraints: The response measured ex vivo was dominated by TCR beta clonotypes (HLA-C-restricted and CMV-specific).

The CDR3 extends over 14 amino acids. Germline V lookup: CDR1 GTSNPN, CDR2 SVGIG (reference sequence). V lost 2 bases to trimming and J lost 2 bases; unmatched junction nucleotides: 5. TCRdb re-called the reads with MiXCR, one entry per CDR3 protein. The repertoire consists of under 600,000 distinct CDR3 sequences, with approximately 15% occurring once and the leading ten covering around 25%. As for this clonotype: Its target is unknown.

The material sequenced was CD8+ T cells from PBMCs. V usage is TRBV30 and J usage is TRBJ2-7; 8 nucleotides line up with TRBD2. The receptor was derived from a human donor in good health (CMV status not recorded). Some clones in this sample may be carry-over from other donors' samples. CDR3 loop: CAWSPGGLTYEQYF. The CDR3 DNA is TGTGCCTGGAGTCCGGGAGGGCTCACCTACGAGCAGTACTTC. Looking up the rest from reference TRBV30 and TRBJ2-7 gives the full variable domain: SQTIHQWPATLVQPVGSPLSLECTVEGTSNPNLYWYRQAAGRGLQLLFYSVGIGQISSEVPQNLSASRPQDRQFILSSKKLLLSDSGFYLCAWSPGGLTYEQYFGPGTRLTVT.